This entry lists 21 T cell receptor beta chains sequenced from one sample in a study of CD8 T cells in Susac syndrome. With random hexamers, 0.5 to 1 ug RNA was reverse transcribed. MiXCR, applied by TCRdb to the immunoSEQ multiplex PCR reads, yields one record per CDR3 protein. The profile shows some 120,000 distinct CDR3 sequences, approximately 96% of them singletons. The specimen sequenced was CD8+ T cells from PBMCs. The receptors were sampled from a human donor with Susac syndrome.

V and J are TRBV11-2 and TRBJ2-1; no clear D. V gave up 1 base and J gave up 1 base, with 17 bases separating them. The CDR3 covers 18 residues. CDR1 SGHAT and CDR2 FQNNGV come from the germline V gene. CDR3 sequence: CASSLVLRVDGSYNEQFF. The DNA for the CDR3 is TGTGCCAGCAGCTTAGTCTTACGCGTGGACGGTTCCTACAATGAGCAGTTCTTC.

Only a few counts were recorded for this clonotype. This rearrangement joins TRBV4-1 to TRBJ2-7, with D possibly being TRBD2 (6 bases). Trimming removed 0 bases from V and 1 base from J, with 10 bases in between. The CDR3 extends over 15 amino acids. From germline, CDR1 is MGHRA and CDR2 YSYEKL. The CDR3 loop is CASSQDMGTSYEQYF. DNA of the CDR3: TGCGCCAGCAGCCAAGATATGGGGACTTCCTACGAGCAGTACTTC.

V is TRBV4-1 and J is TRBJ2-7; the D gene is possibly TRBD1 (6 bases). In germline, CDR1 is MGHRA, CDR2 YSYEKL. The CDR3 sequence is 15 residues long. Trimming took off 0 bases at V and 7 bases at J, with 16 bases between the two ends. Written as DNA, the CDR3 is TGCGCCAGCAGCCAAGATGGGGCAGGGGCTGGAGAGCAGTACTTC. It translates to CASSQDGAGAGEQYF.

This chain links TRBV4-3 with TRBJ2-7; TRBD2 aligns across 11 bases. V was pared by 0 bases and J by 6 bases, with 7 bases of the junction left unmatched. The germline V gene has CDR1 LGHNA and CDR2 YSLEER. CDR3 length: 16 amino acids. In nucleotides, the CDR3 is TGCGCCAGCAGCCAAGATACTAGCGGGAGTCTGGGCGAGCAGTACTTC. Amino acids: CASSQDTSGSLGEQYF.

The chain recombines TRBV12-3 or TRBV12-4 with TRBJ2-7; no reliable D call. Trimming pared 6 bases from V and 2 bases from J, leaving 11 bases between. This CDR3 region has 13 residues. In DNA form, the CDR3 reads TGTGCCAGCAGCGTAAATCCTACCTACGAGCAGTACTTC. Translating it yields CASSVNPTYEQYF.

CDR3 nucleotide sequence: TGTGCCAGCACTGAGGGAAGCTATGGCTACACCTTC. Residues: CASTEGSYGYTF. The J gene is TRBJ1-2, the V gene TRBV12-3 or TRBV12-4; D is unresolved. The V and J ends lost 7 bases and 4 bases respectively, with 10 bases between them. This CDR3 contains 12 residues.

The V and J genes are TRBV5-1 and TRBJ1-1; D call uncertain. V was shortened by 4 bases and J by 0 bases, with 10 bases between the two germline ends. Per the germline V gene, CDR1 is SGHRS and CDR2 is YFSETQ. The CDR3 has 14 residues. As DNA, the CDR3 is TGCGCCAGCAGCGATGAAGAAATGAACACTGAAGCTTTCTTT. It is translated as CASSDEEMNTEAFF.

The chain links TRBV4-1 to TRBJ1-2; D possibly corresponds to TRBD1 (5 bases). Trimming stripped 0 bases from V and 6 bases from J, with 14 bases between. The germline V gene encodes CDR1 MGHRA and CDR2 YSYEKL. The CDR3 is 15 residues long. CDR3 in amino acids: CASSQEAGVWNGYTF. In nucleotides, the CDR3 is TGCGCCAGCAGCCAAGAGGCGGGGGTATGGAATGGCTACACCTTC.

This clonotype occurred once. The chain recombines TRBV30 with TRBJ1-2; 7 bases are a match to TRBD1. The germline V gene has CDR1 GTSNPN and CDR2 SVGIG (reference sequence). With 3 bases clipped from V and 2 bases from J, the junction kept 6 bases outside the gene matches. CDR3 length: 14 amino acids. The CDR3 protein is CAWRGGQANYGYTF. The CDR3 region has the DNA TGTGCCTGGAGGGGAGGACAGGCCAACTATGGCTACACCTTC.

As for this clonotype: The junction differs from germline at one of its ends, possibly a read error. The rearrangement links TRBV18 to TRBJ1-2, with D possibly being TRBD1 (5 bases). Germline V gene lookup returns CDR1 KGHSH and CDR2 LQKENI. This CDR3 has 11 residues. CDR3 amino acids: CASSRRGTVSF. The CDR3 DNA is TGTGCCAGCTCACGGCGCGGGACGGTGTCCTTC.

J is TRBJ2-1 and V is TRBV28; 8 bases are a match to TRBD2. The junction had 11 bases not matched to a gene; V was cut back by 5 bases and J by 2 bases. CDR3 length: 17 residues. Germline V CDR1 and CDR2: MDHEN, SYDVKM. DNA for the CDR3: TGTGCCAGCAGTGGTACAGCGGGAGTCTGGACCTACAATGAGCAGTTCTTC. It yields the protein CASSGTAGVWTYNEQFF.

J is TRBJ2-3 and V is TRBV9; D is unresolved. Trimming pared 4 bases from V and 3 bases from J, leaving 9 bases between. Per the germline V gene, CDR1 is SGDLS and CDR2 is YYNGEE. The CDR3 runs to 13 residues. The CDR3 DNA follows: TGTGCCAGCAGCCCCCTATCGACAGATACGCAGTATTTT. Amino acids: CASSPLSTDTQYF.

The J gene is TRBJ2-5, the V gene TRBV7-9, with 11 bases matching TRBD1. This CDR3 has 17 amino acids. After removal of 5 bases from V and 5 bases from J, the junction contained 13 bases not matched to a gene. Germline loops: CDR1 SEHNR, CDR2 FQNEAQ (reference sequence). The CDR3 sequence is CASSQHRDRGNEETQYF. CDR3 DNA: TGTGCCAGCAGCCAACACCGGGACAGGGGGAATGAGGAGACCCAGTACTTC.

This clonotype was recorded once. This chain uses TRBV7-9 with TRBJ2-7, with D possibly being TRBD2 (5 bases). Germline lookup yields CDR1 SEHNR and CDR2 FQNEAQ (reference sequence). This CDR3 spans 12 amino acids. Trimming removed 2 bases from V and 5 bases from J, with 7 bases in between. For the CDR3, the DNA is TGTGCCAGCAGCTTATACGGGGACGAGCAGTACTTC. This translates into CASSLYGDEQYF.

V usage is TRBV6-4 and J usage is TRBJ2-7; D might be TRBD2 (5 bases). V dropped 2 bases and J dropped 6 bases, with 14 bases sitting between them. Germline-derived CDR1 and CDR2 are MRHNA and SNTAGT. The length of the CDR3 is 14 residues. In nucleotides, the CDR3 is TGTGCCAGCAGTGACAGGTCTGGAGAGGGCGAGCAGTACTTC. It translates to CASSDRSGEGEQYF.

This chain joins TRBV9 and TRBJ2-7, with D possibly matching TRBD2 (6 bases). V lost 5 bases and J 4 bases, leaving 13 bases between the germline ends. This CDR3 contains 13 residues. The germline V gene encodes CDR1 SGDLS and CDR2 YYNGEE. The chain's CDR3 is CASRPGTPYEQYF. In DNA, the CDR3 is TGTGCCAGCAGACCTGGGACTCCTTACGAGCAGTACTTC.

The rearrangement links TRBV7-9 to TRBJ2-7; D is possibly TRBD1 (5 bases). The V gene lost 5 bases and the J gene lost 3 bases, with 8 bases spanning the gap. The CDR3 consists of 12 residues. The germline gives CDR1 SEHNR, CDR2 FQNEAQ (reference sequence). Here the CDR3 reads CASSNTGYEQYF. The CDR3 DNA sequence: TGTGCCAGCAGCAATACAGGCTACGAGCAGTACTTC.

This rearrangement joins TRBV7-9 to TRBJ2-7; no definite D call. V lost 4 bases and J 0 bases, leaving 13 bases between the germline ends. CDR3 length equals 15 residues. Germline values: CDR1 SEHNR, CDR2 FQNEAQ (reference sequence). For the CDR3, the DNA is TGTGCCAGCAGCTCCGACCCGTGGAGCTCCTACGAGCAGTACTTC. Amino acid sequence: CASSSDPWSSYEQYF.

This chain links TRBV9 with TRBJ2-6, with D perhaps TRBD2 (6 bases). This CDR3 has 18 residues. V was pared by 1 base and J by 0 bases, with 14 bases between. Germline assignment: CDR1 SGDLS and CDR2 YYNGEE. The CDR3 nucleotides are TGTGCCAGCAGCGTACAGGGATGGGACTTCTCTGGGGCCAACGTCCTGACTTTC. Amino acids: CASSVQGWDFSGANVLTF.

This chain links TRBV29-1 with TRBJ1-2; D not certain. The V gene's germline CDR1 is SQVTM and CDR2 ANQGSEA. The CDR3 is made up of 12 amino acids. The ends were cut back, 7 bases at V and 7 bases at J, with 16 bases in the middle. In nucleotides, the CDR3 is TGCAGCGCCGGGTCGGGGTATGGTGGCTACACCTTC. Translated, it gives CSAGSGYGGYTF.

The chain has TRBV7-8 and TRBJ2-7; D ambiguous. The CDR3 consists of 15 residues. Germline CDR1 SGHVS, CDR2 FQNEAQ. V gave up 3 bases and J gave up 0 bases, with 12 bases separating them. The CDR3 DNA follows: TGTGCCAGCAGCTTCGGACCTCCGAGCTCCTACGAGCAGTACTTC. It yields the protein CASSFGPPSSYEQYF.